This TCR beta chain was sequenced in a study of T cells in Graves' hyperthyroidism and ophthalmopathy. Notes on the study in general: Most thyroid clonotypes with frequency above 0.001 were detected in blood.

Hyperthyroidism of Graves' type that showed no ophthalmopathy progression within 18 months was stable. The junction had 9 bases not matched to a gene; V was cut back by 0 bases and J by 3 bases. The CDR3 loop spans 16 amino acids. Germline values: CDR1 DFQATT, CDR2 SNEGSKA (reference sequence). Authors of the study amplified TCR beta CDR3 regions from RNA transcripts. The HTBI primer set drove a first-round RT-PCR of the TCR CDR3. One entry per CDR3 protein results from TCRdb running MiXCR on the multiplex PCR reads. The sample includes about half a million distinct CDR3 sequences, 20% to 25% of them seen just once. In this sample, this clonotype turned up a few times. Its antigen is not known.

The sample consisted of blood. This TCR derives from a man younger than 30 with Graves' hyperthyroidism. The V gene is TRBV20-1, the J gene TRBJ2-7; 9 bases align to TRBD2. The CDR3 spells CSARDVLAGEIYEQYF. The CDR3 bases are TGCAGTGCTAGAGATGTTTTAGCGGGGGAGATCTACGAGCAGTACTTC.